These T cell receptor beta chains were read from a single sample in a study of glioma-infiltrating T cells after dendritic cell vaccination. Sequenced by immunoSEQ multiplex PCR; TCRdb stores in-frame clones only, minus some. The sample carries tens of thousands of clones, around 89% recorded once. The sample consisted of blood, taken after dendritic cell vaccination. The receptors originated from a human donor with glioblastoma. The CDR3 runs from the conserved cysteine through the conserved F or W. A D gene is named only where the DNA matches it firmly. The size entry is marked missing in some rows and otherwise reads once, few, many or a size class.

size | D | J | V | CDR3 | DNA
- | TRBD2 | TRBJ2-1 | TRBV7-2 | CASSLGTSGSTRQFF | TGTGCCAGCAGCTTAGGGACTAGCGGGTCCACGAGGCAGTTCTTC
few | TRBD1 | TRBJ2-7 | TRBV5-8 | CASRLRDRASEQYF | TGTGCCAGCAGGTTGAGGGACAGGGCGAGCGAGCAGTACTTC
- | - | TRBJ2-2 | TRBV5-1 | CASSPGAPGELFF | TGCGCCAGCAGCCCAGGTGCTCCCGGGGAGCTGTTTTTT
- | - | TRBJ2-5 | TRBV10-2 | CASSTGLRETQYF | TGCGCCAGCAGTACTGGACTGAGAGAGACCCAGTACTTC
- | TRBD2 | TRBJ2-1 | TRBV5-5 | CASSYGLAVYNEQFF | TGTGCCAGCAGTTACGGACTAGCGGTATACAATGAGCAGTTCTTC
- | - | TRBJ1-2 | TRBV6-5 | CASSYSIPGSDYGYTF | TGTGCCAGCAGTTACTCGATTCCGGGGAGTGACTATGGCTACACCTTC
- | TRBD1 | TRBJ1-5 | TRBV6-1 | CASSRDRGNQPQHF | TGTGCCAGCAGCAGAGACAGGGGCAATCAGCCCCAGCATTTT
- | - | TRBJ1-2 | TRBV7-8 | CASSLVPGANYGYTF | TGTGCCAGCAGCTTAGTGCCAGGGGCTAACTATGGCTACACCTTC
- | - | TRBJ2-1 | TRBV5-1 | CASSQGLATLGNEQFF | TGCGCCAGCAGCCAGGGACTGGCAACACTTGGGAATGAGCAGTTCTTC
- | - | TRBJ1-1 | TRBV27 | CASSWGSRVEAFF | TGTGCCAGCAGTTGGGGCAGTAGGGTTGAAGCTTTCTTT
- | TRBD2 | TRBJ2-3 | TRBV30 | CAWSRLAGSTDTQYF | TGTGCCTGGAGCAGACTAGCGGGGAGCACAGATACGCAGTATTTT
- | - | TRBJ1-1 | TRBV11-2 | CASSRALGGTEAFF | TGTGCCAGCAGCAGGGCATTGGGGGGCACTGAAGCTTTCTTT
- | - | TRBJ1-1 | TRBV6-5 | CASSYSTGLEAFF | TGTGCCAGCAGTTACTCTACAGGGCTAGAAGCTTTCTTT
- | TRBD1 | TRBJ1-1 | TRBV10-3 | CASSLQGAGDTEAFF | TGTGCCAGCTCATTACAGGGGGCCGGAGACACTGAAGCTTTCTTT
once | - | TRBJ2-7 | TRBV30 | CAWRYSGVYEQYF | TGTGCCTGGAGATATTCGGGAGTCTACGAGCAGTACTTC
- | TRBD2 | TRBJ2-1 | TRBV19 | CASSIRTVAGVGVDYNEQFF | TGTGCCAGTAGTATTCGAACGGTAGCGGGAGTGGGCGTCGATTACAATGAGCAGTTCTTC
- | TRBD2 | TRBJ2-3 | TRBV5-4 | CASSLGLAGGTDTQYF | TGTGCCAGCAGCTTGGGTCTAGCGGGCGGCACAGATACGCAGTATTTT
- | TRBD2 | TRBJ2-1 | TRBV27 | CASSLSGAQYNEQFF | TGTGCCAGCAGCCTAAGCGGGGCTCAGTACAATGAGCAGTTCTTC
- | TRBD1 | TRBJ1-1 | TRBV18 | CASSRGQGAGNTEAFF | TGTGCCAGCTCCAGAGGACAGGGGGCCGGGAACACTGAAGCTTTCTTT
- | TRBD2 | TRBJ2-1 | TRBV10-3 | CAITEAGVGHNEQFF | TGTGCCATCACGGAGGCGGGAGTGGGACACAATGAGCAGTTCTTC
- | - | TRBJ1-3 | TRBV6-5 | CASSFDRTFLYF | TGTGCCAGCAGTTTCGACAGGACTTTCCTATATTTT
- | - | TRBJ2-7 | TRBV2 | CASRLLNSYEQYF | TGTGCCAGCAGACTCCTCAACTCCTACGAGCAGTACTTC
- | TRBD1 | TRBJ1-5 | TRBV28 | CASTEIGQGWSNQPQHF | TGTGCCAGCACCGAGATAGGACAGGGATGGAGCAATCAGCCCCAGCATTTT
- | - | TRBJ1-2 | TRBV10-3 | CAISPHEEDYGYTF | TGTGCCATCAGTCCCCACGAGGAAGACTATGGCTACACCTTC
- | - | TRBJ1-5 | TRBV28 | CASRPYQANSNQPQHF | TGTGCCAGCAGACCCTATCAGGCTAATAGCAATCAGCCCCAGCATTTT
- | TRBD2 | TRBJ2-2 | TRBV4-1 | CASSQGPRPSGSGELFF | TGCGCCAGCAGCCAAGGCCCTCGGCCTAGCGGGTCCGGGGAGCTGTTTTTT
- | - | TRBJ1-5 | TRBV5-8 | CASSFWSSSNQPQHF | TGTGCCAGCAGCTTTTGGTCTAGCAGCAATCAGCCCCAGCATTTT
- | TRBD1 | TRBJ2-6 | TRBV6-6 | CASSYRQGSGANVLTF | TGTGCCAGCAGTTACAGACAGGGATCTGGGGCCAACGTCCTGACTTTC
- | TRBD2 | TRBJ2-1 | TRBV19 | CASSGSGSSYNEQFF | TGTGCCAGTAGCGGGAGCGGGAGCTCCTACAATGAGCAGTTCTTC
- | - | TRBJ1-2 | TRBV19 | CASSMFLYGYTF | TGTGCCAGTAGTATGTTCCTCTATGGCTACACCTTC
- | - | TRBJ1-4 | TRBV29-1 | CSAGTTNEKLFF | TGCAGCGCCGGGACTACTAATGAAAAACTGTTTTTT
- | - | TRBJ2-2 | TRBV28 | CASSLSREYLTGELFF | TGTGCCAGCAGTTTAAGTCGGGAGTATTTGACCGGGGAGCTGTTTTTT